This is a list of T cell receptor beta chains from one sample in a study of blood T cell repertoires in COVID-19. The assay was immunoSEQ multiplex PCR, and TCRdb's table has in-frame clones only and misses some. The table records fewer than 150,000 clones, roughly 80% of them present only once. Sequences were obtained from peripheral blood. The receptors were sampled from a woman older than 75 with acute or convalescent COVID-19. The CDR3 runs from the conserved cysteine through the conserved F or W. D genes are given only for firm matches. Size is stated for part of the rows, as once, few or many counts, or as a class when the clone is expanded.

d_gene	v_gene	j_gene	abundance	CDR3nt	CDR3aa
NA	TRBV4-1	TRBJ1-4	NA	TGCGCCAGCAGCCTCATACATCCCCCAGGGAGGCGCCGTGAAAAACTGTTTTTT	CASSLIHPPGRRREKLFF
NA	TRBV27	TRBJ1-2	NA	TGTGCCAGCAGGGCCTGGGGGGGGCAGGGCTACACCTTC	CASRAWGGQGYTF
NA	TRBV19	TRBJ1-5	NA	TGTGCCAGTAGTATCCGGGATTATGCCCAGCCCCAGCATTTT	CASSIRDYAQPQHF
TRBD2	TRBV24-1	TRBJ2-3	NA	TGTGCCACCAGTGATTCGAGGGCGGGAGGGCCCCCCGATACGCAGTATTTT	CATSDSRAGGPPDTQYF
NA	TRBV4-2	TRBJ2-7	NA	TGTGCCAGCAGCCACGGGACTTCCTCCCCTCGGGAGCAGTACTTC	CASSHGTSSPREQYF
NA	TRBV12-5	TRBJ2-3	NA	TGTGCTAGTGGTTTGGGTTCCTTCACAGATACGCAGTATTTT	CASGLGSFTDTQYF
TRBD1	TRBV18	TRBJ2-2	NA	TGTGCCAGCTCACCTCGCCGGGACAGTCTCACCGGGGAGCTGTTTTTT	CASSPRRDSLTGELFF
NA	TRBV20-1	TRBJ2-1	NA	TGCAGTGCTATGACTAGTTATGAGCAGTTCTTC	CSAMTSYEQFF
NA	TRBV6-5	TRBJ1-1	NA	TGTGCCAGCAGTCTCAGGGGTTTGAAGAACACTGAAGCTTTCTTT	CASSLRGLKNTEAFF
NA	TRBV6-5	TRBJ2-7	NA	TGTGCCAGCAGCAGCGACAGGGGAGGGTCCTACGAGCAGTACTTC	CASSSDRGGSYEQYF
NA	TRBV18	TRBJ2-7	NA	TGTGCCAGCTCACTGGGGAGCGAGCAGTACTTC	CASSLGSEQYF
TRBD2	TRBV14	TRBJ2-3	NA	TGTGCCAGCAGCCACCGTCCAGCGGGACCCACAGATACGCAGTATTTT	CASSHRPAGPTDTQYF
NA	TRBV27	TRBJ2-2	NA	TGTGCCAGCAGCCTTGACTCCCACACCGGGGAGCTGTTTTTT	CASSLDSHTGELFF
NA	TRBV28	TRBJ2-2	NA	TGTGCCAGCAGTTCGCTTCCGACAGGAGCGAACACCGGGGAACTGTTTTTT	CASSSLPTGANTGELFF
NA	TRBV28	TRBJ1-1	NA	TGTGCCAGCAGTTTAGATACCCCTAGCACTGAAGCTTTCTTT	CASSLDTPSTEAFF
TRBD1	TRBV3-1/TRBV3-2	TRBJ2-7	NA	TGTGCCAGCAGCCAACCGGGACAGGGTTCCGAGCAGTACTTC	CASSQPGQGSEQYF
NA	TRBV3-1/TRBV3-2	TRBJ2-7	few	TGTGCCAGCAGCAGGGGGACCTACGAGCAGTACTTC	CASSRGTYEQYF
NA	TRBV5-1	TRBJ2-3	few	TGCGCCAGCAGCCCCTATCGCACAGATACGCAGTATTTT	CASSPYRTDTQYF
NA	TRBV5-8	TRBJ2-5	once	TGTGCCAGCAGTCTATTAGTTGAGACCCAGTACTTC	CASSLLVETQYF
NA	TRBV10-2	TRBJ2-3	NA	TGCGCCAGCAGCCCAGGGGGCACAGATACGCAGTATTTT	CASSPGGTDTQYF
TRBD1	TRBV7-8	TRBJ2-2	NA	TGTGCCAGCGAACAAGCTAGCAGGGGGCCGGCTGTATACACCGGGGAGCTGTTTTTT	CASEQASRGPAVYTGELFF
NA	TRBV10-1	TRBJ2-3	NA	TGCGCCAGCAGTACATCAGGAACAGATACGCAGTATTTT	CASSTSGTDTQYF
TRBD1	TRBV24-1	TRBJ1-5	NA	TGTGCCACCAGCGGGACAGGGGATCAGCCCCAGCATTTT	CATSGTGDQPQHF
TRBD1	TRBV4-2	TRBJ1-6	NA	TGTGCCAGCAGTCTCGACAGGGGAGAGAATTCACCCCTCCACTTT	CASSLDRGENSPLHF
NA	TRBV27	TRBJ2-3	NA	TGTGCCAGCGGGGGGGCAGCTAGCACAGATACGCAGTATTTT	CASGGAASTDTQYF
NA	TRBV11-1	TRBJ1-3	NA	TGTGCCAGCAGCCCGCGATACGTCACCGGAAACACCATATATTTT	CASSPRYVTGNTIYF
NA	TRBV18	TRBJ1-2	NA	TGTGCCAGCTCACCAGACAGCTCGAACTATGGCTACACCTTC	CASSPDSSNYGYTF
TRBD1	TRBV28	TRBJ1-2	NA	TGTGCCAGCAGGACAGGGGACTATGGCTACACCTTC	CASRTGDYGYTF
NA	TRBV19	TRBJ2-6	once	TGTGCCAGTAGTAGGCTCCTCTCTGGGGCCAACGTCCTGACTTTC	CASSRLLSGANVLTF
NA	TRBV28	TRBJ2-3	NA	TGTGCCAGCACCAACTCCAGGAATACGCAGTATTTT	CASTNSRNTQYF
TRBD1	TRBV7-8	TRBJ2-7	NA	TGTGCCAGCAGCTTCCGGGACAGGGCAACCTACGAGCAGTACTTC	CASSFRDRATYEQYF
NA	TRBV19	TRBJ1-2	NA	TGTGCCAGTAGTGCGAAGGGAGAATCTAACTATGGCTACACCTTC	CASSAKGESNYGYTF
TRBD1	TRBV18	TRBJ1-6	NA	TGTGCCAGCTCGGGGACAGAATCATCACCCCTCCACTTT	CASSGTESSPLHF
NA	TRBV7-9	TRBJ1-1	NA	TGTGCCAGCAGCGGGGCCTCCCTCTTAGACACTTTCTTT	CASSGASLLDTFF
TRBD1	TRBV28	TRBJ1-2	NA	TGTGCCAGCAGCCCCAGGGGGTCAGGGGCTGGTGACTATGGCTACACCTTC	CASSPRGSGAGDYGYTF
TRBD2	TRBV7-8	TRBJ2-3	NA	TGTGCCAGCAGCTTGACGACTAGCGGGGGCAGCACAGATACGCAGTATTTT	CASSLTTSGGSTDTQYF
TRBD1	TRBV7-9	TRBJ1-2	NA	TGTGCCAGCAGCCGGTTAGGACAGGGGAACGTTGGCGGCTACACCTTC	CASSRLGQGNVGGYTF